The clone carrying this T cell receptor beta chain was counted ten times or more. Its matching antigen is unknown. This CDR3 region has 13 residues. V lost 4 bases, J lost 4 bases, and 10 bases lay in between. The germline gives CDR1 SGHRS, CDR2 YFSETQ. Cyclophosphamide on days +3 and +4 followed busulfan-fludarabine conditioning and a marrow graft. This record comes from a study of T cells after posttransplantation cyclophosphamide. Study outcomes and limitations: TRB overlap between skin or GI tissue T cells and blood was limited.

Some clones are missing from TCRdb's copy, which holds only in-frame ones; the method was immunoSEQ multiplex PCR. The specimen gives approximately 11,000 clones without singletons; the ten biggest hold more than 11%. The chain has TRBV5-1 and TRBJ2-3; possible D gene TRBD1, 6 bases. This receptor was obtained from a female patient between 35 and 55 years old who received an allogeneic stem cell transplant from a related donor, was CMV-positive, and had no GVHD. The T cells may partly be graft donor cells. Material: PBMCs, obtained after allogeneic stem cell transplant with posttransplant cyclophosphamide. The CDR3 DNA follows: TGCGCCAGCAGCCGGGACAACTCAGATACGCAGTATTTT. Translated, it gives CASSRDNSDTQYF.